One and the same sample provided the 20 T cell receptor beta chains below, sequenced in a study of Ad26.COV2.S vaccination and SARS-CoV-2 variants. The sample's treatment: over 15 received Ad26.COV2.S at low or high dose, single or two shots; several received placebo; per-sample allocation not given. Sampling took place 63 days after the first vaccine or placebo injection. Repertoires were generated with immunoSEQ multiplex PCR, while TCRdb's copy carries only in-frame clones and drops some. This table has 500,000 or so clones, roughly 87% appearing once. The specimen was peripheral blood, collected in a trial of Ad26.COV2.S vaccine versus placebo. These receptor sequences come from a person aged 18-60 years who received the Ad26.COV2.S COVID-19 vaccine or a placebo.

The genes are TRBV2 and TRBJ1-2; D unclear. This CDR3 has 14 residues. Germline V gene data show CDR1 as SNHLY and CDR2 as FYNNEI. Trimming cost V 2 bases and J 0 bases, with 7 bases left between them. The chain's CDR3 is CASSERQANYGYTF. CDR3 DNA sequence: TGTGCCAGCAGTGAACGCCAGGCTAACTATGGCTACACCTTC.

The chain carries TRBV28 and TRBJ1-2; 7 bases map to TRBD1. V lost 5 bases and J lost 3; bases outside the gene matches: 3. The CDR3 covers 13 residues. Germline V gene lookup returns CDR1 MDHEN and CDR2 SYDVKM. This chain's CDR3 is CASSETGDYGYTF. CDR3 coding DNA: TGTGCCAGCAGTGAAACAGGGGACTATGGCTACACCTTC.

The gene calls are TRBV28 and TRBJ2-5, with D hard to call. Germline lookup yields CDR1 MDHEN and CDR2 SYDVKM. Trimming took off 1 base at V and 4 bases at J, with 16 bases between the two ends. The CDR3 totals 16 residues. CDR3 sequence: CASSLLGRAVGETQYF. CDR3 DNA sequence: TGTGCCAGCAGTTTATTGGGTAGAGCCGTGGGAGAGACCCAGTACTTC.

The chain links TRBV2 to TRBJ2-7; a possible D gene is TRBD1 (5 bases). Germline V gene data show CDR1 as SNHLY and CDR2 as FYNNEI. Trimming took off 4 bases at V and 4 bases at J, with 8 bases between the two ends. The CDR3 spans 12 residues. The chain's CDR3 is CASSGRGYEQYF. CDR3 nucleotide sequence: TGTGCCAGCAGTGGTAGGGGATACGAGCAGTACTTC. The complete variable domain, with remaining parts taken from reference TRBV2 and TRBJ2-7, reads EPEVTQTPSHQVTQMGQEVILRCVPISNHLYFYWYRQILGQKVEFLVSFYNNEISEKSEIFDDQFSVERPDGSNFTLKIRSTKLEDSAMYFCASSGRGYEQYFGPGTRLTVT.

The rearrangement links TRBV30 to TRBJ1-4, with TRBD1 as a possible D gene (5 bases). CDR1 is GTSNPN and CDR2 is SVGIG in the germline V gene (reference sequence). The CDR3 totals 15 residues. V lost 2 bases, J lost 4 bases, and 14 bases lay in between. The CDR3 region is CAWSQGDRRNEKLFF. CDR3 nucleotides: TGTGCCTGGAGTCAAGGGGACCGTCGTAATGAAAAACTGTTTTTT.

V gene TRBV3-1 (or the pseudogene TRBV3-2) combines with J gene TRBJ1-5; D gene uncertain. CDR3 size: 14 residues. Germline loops: CDR1 LGHDT, CDR2 YNNKEL (reference sequence). The V gene lost 4 bases and the J gene lost 1 base, with 8 bases spanning the gap. The CDR3 spells CASSPTRSNQPQHF. CDR3 nucleotides: TGTGCCAGCAGCCCGACCCGGAGCAATCAGCCCCAGCATTTT.

This clone was detected once. V usage is TRBV9 and J usage is TRBJ2-1; the match to TRBD2 covers 10 bases. CDR1 is SGDLS and CDR2 is YYNGEE in the germline V gene. The V gene end was trimmed by 0 bases and the J gene end by 7 bases; junction bases not matched to a gene: 7. CDR3 size: 16 residues. CDR3 sequence: CASSVGAGGVENEQFF. CDR3 in DNA: TGTGCCAGCAGCGTAGGAGCGGGAGGGGTAGAAAATGAGCAGTTCTTC.

The chain employs TRBV6-5 and TRBJ2-7, with 10 bases aligning to TRBD1. From germline, CDR1 is MNHEY and CDR2 SVGAGI. The V segment lost 6 bases and the J segment 1 base; nucleotides outside the gene matches: 6. This CDR3 has 15 residues. Written as DNA, the CDR3 is TGTGCCAGCAGGTCCCGGGACAGGGGATCCTACGAGCAGTACTTC. This codes for CASRSRDRGSYEQYF.

The chain recombines TRBV28 with TRBJ2-7, with D tentatively TRBD1 (6 bases). Trimming took 6 bases from V and 0 from J, leaving 12 bases between them. CDR3 length: 14 residues. Germline CDR1 and CDR2: MDHEN and SYDVKM. Here the CDR3 DNA reads TGTGCCAGCAGCCCAACACAGGGCTCCTACGAGCAGTACTTC. Translation: CASSPTQGSYEQYF.

CDR3 in DNA: TGTGCCAGCAGCTTATATATCGGGACTAGCGGCTACGAGCAGTACTTC. This sequence encodes CASSLYIGTSGYEQYF. The rearrangement links TRBV7-9 to TRBJ2-7; TRBD2 matches at 11 bases. The length of the CDR3 is 16 residues. Germline CDR1 is SEHNR and CDR2 is FQNEAQ (reference sequence). With 2 bases clipped from V and 3 bases from J, the junction kept 6 bases outside the gene matches.

CDR3 DNA: TGTGCCAGCAGCTTATCATCCCCAGAAAAACTGTTTTTT. Amino acids: CASSLSSPEKLFF. J is TRBJ1-4 and V is TRBV7-2; no clear D. V was cut by 2 bases and J by 8 bases, with 9 bases left in between. Germline CDR1 SGHTA, CDR2 FQGNSA. The CDR3 runs to 13 residues.

This clone has only one observation. The rearrangement joins TRBV6-6 to TRBJ2-2; D is possibly TRBD1 (6 bases). Trimming removed 5 bases from V and 8 bases from J, with 21 bases in between. The CDR3 loop spans 16 amino acids. CDR1 MNHNY and CDR2 SVGAGI come from the germline V gene (reference sequence). CDR3 nucleotide sequence: TGTGCCAGCAGTCAAGCTACCGAGGGGGTATCAGGGGAGCTGTTTTTT. Translating it yields CASSQATEGVSGELFF.

V gene TRBV5-1 combines with J gene TRBJ2-7, with D perhaps given as TRBD1 or TRBD2 (6 bases each). Trimming stripped 3 bases from V and 0 bases from J, with 13 bases between. The CDR3 loop spans 15 amino acids. The germline V gene has CDR1 SGHRS and CDR2 YFSETQ. The CDR3 region has the DNA TGCGCCAGCAGCTGGGGGGCGGATGGCTCCTACGAGCAGTACTTC. Translation: CASSWGADGSYEQYF.

The CDR3 sequence: CASRAGGGDTQYF. CDR3 coding DNA: TGTGCCAGCAGGGCAGGGGGAGGTGATACGCAGTATTTT. The genes are TRBV6-5 and TRBJ2-3; perhaps TRBD1 as D (7 bases). CDR1 is MNHEY and CDR2 is SVGAGI in the germline V gene. V dropped 6 bases and J dropped 6 bases, with 13 bases sitting between them. The CDR3 sequence is 13 residues long.

This clone was found a few times. For the CDR3, the DNA is TGTGCCAGCAGCTTATCCCCAACACCGATTAGCAATCAGCCCCAGCATTTT. It codes for CASSLSPTPISNQPQHF. This chain links TRBV11-2 with TRBJ1-5; D unresolved. CDR1 and CDR2 from the germline V gene are SGHAT and FQNNGV. The CDR3 extends over 17 amino acids. The V and J ends lost 2 bases and 0 bases respectively, with 14 bases between them.

The CDR3 sequence is CASSSDWSRIYNEQFF. CDR3 bases: TGCGCCAGCAGCTCAGATTGGAGTCGGATATACAATGAGCAGTTCTTC. The J gene is TRBJ2-1, the V gene TRBV5-1; D is undetermined. The germline V and J ends were trimmed by 3 bases and 4 bases, with 17 bases remaining between them. Germline V gene data show CDR1 as SGHRS and CDR2 as YFSETQ. This CDR3 spans 16 amino acids.

The rearrangement uses TRBV15 and TRBJ1-5, with D tentatively TRBD1 (6 bases). From germline, CDR1 is LNHNV and CDR2 YYDKDF (reference sequence). The V end was cut by 5 bases, the J end by 1 base, with 15 bases between. The CDR3 extends over 16 amino acids. CDR3 DNA sequence: TGTGCCACCAGCCGTCGGGGGGCAGGAAGCAATCAGCCCCAGCATTTT. Residues: CATSRRGAGSNQPQHF.

V and J are TRBV6-5 and TRBJ2-5; possibly TRBD2 for D (5 bases). Germline V gene lookup returns CDR1 MNHEY and CDR2 SVGAGI. This CDR3 comprises 14 residues. The V gene lost 2 bases and the J gene lost 5 bases, with 12 bases spanning the gap. The CDR3 spells CASSYGSSAETQYF. For the CDR3, the DNA is TGTGCCAGCAGTTACGGGAGTTCTGCGGAGACCCAGTACTTC.

V gene TRBV5-6 combines with J gene TRBJ2-2, with 10 nucleotides matching TRBD2. Germline CDR1 reads SGHDT; CDR2 reads YYEEEE. V dropped 4 bases and J dropped 3; count of bases not matched to a gene: 3. The CDR3 extends over 15 amino acids. The CDR3, as DNA: TGTGCCAGCAGCGCCGGACTAGCGGACACCGGGGAGCTGTTTTTT. It translates to CASSAGLADTGELFF.

This chain joins TRBV28 and TRBJ1-3; D not certain. Germline V lookup: CDR1 MDHEN, CDR2 SYDVKM. Trimming cost V 6 bases and J 0 bases, with 15 bases left between them. The CDR3 runs 16 residues. The CDR3 nucleotides read TGTGCCAGCAGCCCCTCGACGGGGAGCTCTGGAAACACCATATATTTT. Its protein product is CASSPSTGSSGNTIYF.